The clone carrying this TCR beta chain was observed at least ten times. The sample comes from a study of T cells in Graves' hyperthyroidism and ophthalmopathy. Germline-derived CDR1 and CDR2 are LGHDT and YNNKEL (reference sequence). The CDR3 extends over 15 amino acids. Trimming left V 4 bases short and J 0 bases short, with 10 bases between. Amplification targeted TCR beta CDR3 regions from RNA transcripts. When the TCR CDR3 underwent first-round RT-PCR, the HTBI primer set was used. TCRdb re-called the multiplex PCR reads with MiXCR, one entry per CDR3 protein. In the table there are 600,000 to 650,000 distinct CDR3 sequences, roughly 17% of which are singletons. Out of approximately 10 ml of fresh peripheral blood came the PBMCs.

Sequencing was performed on blood. The gene calls are TRBV3-1 and TRBJ2-1, with D unclear. This TCR derives from a woman in her 30s with Graves' hyperthyroidism. The CDR3 nucleotides are TGTGCCAGCAGCCCGACGAGGAGCTCCTACAATGAGCAGTTCTTC. Protein: CASSPTRSSYNEQFF.